This T cell receptor (beta chain) was documented in a study of blood T cell repertoires in COVID-19. About the research overall: The United States, Italy and Spain provided the acute and convalescent COVID-19 samples. From T cells, B-cell-depleted T cells, or PBMCs came the material, which was cDNA or gDNA.

The CDR3 consists of 13 residues. Germline CDR1 and CDR2: SGHRS and YFSETQ. V trimming: 5 bases; J trimming: 12 bases; junction bases outside the gene matches: 10. The authors' processing: Reference gene primer amplification yielded estimated nucleated cell counts. Repertoires were generated with immunoSEQ multiplex PCR, while TCRdb's copy carries only in-frame clones and drops some. V, J and clone size were drawn from that table, and D and trimming were deduced from the DNA. The data show under 250,000 clones, around 82% seen once. The sequenced material came from peripheral blood. The sequence was collected from a woman in her seventies with acute or convalescent COVID-19. This chain joins TRBV5-1 and TRBJ1-4, with 7 bases aligning to TRBD1. The CDR3 region is CASSYGTAEELFF. Written as DNA, the CDR3 is TGCGCCAGCAGTTACGGGACAGCGGAGGAACTGTTTTTT.